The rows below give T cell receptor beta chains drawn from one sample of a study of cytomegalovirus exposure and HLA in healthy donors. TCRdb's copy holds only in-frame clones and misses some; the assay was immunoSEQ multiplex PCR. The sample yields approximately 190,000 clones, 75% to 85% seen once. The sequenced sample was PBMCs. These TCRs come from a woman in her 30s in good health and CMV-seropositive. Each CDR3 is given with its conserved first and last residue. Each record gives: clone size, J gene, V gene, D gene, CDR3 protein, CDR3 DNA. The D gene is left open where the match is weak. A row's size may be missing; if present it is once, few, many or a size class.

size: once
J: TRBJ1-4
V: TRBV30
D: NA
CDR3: CALETGTNEKLFF
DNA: TGTGCCTTGGAGACGGGAACTAATGAAAAACTGTTTTTT

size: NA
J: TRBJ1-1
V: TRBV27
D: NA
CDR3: CASSWTENTEAFF
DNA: TGTGCCAGCAGCTGGACAGAAAACACTGAAGCTTTCTTT

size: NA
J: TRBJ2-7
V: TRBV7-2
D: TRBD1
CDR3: CASSLNRGRVDEQYF
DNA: TGTGCCAGCAGCTTGAATAGGGGGCGAGTGGACGAGCAGTACTTC

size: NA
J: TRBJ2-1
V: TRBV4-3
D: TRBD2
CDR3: CASSQGGLGLGSNEQFF
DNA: TGCGCCAGCAGCCAGGGAGGATTGGGACTAGGAAGTAATGAGCAGTTCTTC

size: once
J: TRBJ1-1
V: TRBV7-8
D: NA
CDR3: CASSLVRGYREAFF
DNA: TGTGCCAGCAGCTTGGTTCGAGGGTACCGTGAAGCTTTCTTT

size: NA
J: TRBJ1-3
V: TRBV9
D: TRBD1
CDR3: CASSVEGDRGNTIYF
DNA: TGTGCCAGCAGCGTAGAGGGGGACAGGGGAAACACCATATATTTT

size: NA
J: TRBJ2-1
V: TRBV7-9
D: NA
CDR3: CASSLFRNRGNEQFF
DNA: TGTGCCAGCAGCTTATTCAGGAATAGGGGGAATGAGCAGTTCTTC

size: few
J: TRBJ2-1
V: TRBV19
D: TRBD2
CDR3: CASRLVGGGNEQFF
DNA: TGTGCCAGTAGGCTTGTTGGGGGAGGGAATGAGCAGTTCTTC

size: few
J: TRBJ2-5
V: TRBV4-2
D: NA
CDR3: CASSQEDNRETQYF
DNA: TGTGCCAGCAGCCAAGAGGACAATCGGGAGACCCAGTACTTC

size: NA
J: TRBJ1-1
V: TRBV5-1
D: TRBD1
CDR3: CASSQGAGAEAFF
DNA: TGCGCCAGCAGCCAGGGGGCCGGCGCTGAAGCTTTCTTT

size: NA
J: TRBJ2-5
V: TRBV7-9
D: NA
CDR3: CASSQAETQYF
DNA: TGTGCCAGCAGCCAGGCCGAGACCCAGTACTTC

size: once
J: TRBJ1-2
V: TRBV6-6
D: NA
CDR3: CASILQGSGGYTF
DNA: TGTGCCAGCATTCTCCAGGGGTCGGGAGGCTACACCTTC

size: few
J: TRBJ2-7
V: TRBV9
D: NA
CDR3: CASSVAEGTYEQYF
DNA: TGTGCCAGCAGCGTAGCAGAGGGCACCTACGAGCAGTACTTC

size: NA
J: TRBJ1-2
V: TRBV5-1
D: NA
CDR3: CASSFEGRNYGYTF
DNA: TGCGCCAGCAGCTTCGAAGGCAGGAACTATGGCTACACCTTC

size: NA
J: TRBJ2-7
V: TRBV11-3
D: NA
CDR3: CASSTVEDRPYEQYF
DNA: TGTGCCAGCAGCACCGTCGAGGACAGACCCTACGAGCAGTACTTC

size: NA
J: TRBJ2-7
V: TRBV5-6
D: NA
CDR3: CASSGRDTTYEQYF
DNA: TGTGCCAGCAGCGGCCGGGACACCACCTACGAGCAGTACTTC

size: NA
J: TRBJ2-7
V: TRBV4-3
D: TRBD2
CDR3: CASSQDLMSGLAGEHEQYF
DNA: TGCGCCAGCAGCCAAGATCTAATGTCGGGACTAGCGGGAGAGCACGAGCAGTACTTC

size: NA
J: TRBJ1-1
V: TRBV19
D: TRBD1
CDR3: CASSPNRGLTEAFF
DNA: TGTGCCAGTAGTCCAAACAGGGGGCTTACTGAAGCTTTCTTT

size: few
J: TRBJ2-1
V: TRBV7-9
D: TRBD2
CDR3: CASSLGSGGQNEQFF
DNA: TGTGCCAGCAGCTTAGGCAGCGGGGGGCAGAATGAGCAGTTCTTC

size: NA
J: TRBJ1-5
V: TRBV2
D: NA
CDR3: CASSGAGAASPQHF
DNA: TGTGCCAGCAGTGGGGCAGGGGCTGCGTCGCCCCAGCATTTT

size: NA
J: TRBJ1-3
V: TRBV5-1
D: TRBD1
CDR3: CASSSGTGGGSGNTIYF
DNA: TGCGCCAGCAGCTCGGGGACAGGGGGAGGCTCTGGAAACACCATATATTTT

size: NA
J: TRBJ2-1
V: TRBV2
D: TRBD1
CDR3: CASSRMGQALGNEQFF
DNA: TGTGCCAGCAGTCGAATGGGACAGGCCTTGGGGAATGAGCAGTTCTTC

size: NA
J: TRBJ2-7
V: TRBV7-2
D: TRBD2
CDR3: CASSSQTAGEQYF
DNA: TGTGCCAGCAGCTCTCAGACAGCGGGGGAGCAGTACTTC

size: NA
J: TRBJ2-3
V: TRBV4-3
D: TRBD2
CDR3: CASSQGGREDPSTDTQYF
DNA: TGCGCCAGCAGCCAAGGCGGGAGGGAGGACCCTAGCACAGATACGCAGTATTTT

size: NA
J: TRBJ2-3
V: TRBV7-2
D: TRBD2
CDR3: CASSQGLAGEAADTQYF
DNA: TGTGCCAGCAGCCAGGGACTAGCGGGAGAAGCCGCAGATACGCAGTATTTT

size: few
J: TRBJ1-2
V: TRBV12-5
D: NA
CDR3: CASGGIGGGYTF
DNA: TGTGCTAGTGGTGGCATCGGGGGTGGCTACACCTTC

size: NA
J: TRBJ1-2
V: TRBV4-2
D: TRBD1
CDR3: CASSQEGDRVYGYTF
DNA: TGTGCCAGCAGCCAAGAAGGCGACAGGGTCTATGGCTACACCTTC

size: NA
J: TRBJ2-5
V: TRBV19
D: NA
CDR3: CASSPRQVQETQYF
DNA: TGTGCCAGTAGTCCCCGACAGGTTCAAGAGACCCAGTACTTC

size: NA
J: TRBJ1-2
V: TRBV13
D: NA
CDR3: CASSLVGQANYGYTF
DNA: TGTGCCAGCAGCTTAGTTGGGCAGGCGAACTATGGCTACACCTTC

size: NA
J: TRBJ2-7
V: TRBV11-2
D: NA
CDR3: CASSLYYEQYF
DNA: TGTGCCAGCAGCTTATACTACGAGCAGTACTTC

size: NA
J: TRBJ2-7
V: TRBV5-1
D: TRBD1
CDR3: CASSPTGFNEQYF
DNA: TGCGCCAGCAGCCCGACAGGGTTCAACGAGCAGTACTTC

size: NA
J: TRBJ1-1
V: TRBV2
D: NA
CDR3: CASTKLRDSRTTEAFF
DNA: TGTGCCAGCACAAAACTTCGAGACAGCCGTACCACTGAAGCTTTCTTT

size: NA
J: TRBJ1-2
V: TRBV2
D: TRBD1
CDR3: CASSEARTGPLNYGYTF
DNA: TGTGCCAGCAGTGAAGCGCGGACAGGGCCCCTTAACTATGGCTACACCTTC

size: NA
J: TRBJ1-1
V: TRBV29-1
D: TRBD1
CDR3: CSVGRDRGLGTEAFF
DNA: TGCAGCGTCGGCCGGGACAGGGGGCTGGGCACTGAAGCTTTCTTT

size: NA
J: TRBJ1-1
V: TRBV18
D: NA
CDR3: CASSLKQGMNTEAFF
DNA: TGTGCCAGCTCACTCAAGCAGGGTATGAACACTGAAGCTTTCTTT

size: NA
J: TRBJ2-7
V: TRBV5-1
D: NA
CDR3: CASSLASSYEQYF
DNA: TGCGCCAGCAGCTTGGCCAGCTCCTACGAGCAGTACTTC

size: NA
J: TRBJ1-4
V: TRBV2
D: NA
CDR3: CASSEGTENEKLFF
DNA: TGTGCCAGCAGTGAAGGGACAGAAAATGAAAAACTGTTTTTT

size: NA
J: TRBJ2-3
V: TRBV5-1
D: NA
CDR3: CASSLGQTEDTQYF
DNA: TGCGCCAGCAGCTTGGGACAGACTGAGGATACGCAGTATTTT

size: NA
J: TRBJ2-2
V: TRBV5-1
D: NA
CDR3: CASSFLGLALNTGELFF
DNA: TGCGCCAGCAGCTTTCTTGGTCTAGCGCTAAACACCGGGGAGCTGTTTTTT

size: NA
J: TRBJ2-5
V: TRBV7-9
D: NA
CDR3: CASSLVRGYQETQYF
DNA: TGTGCCAGCAGCTTAGTCCGGGGGTACCAAGAGACCCAGTACTTC

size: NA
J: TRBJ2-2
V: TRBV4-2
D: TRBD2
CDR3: CASSQIAGEEYGELFF
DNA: TGTGCCAGCAGCCAAATAGCGGGAGAGGAGTACGGGGAGCTGTTTTTT

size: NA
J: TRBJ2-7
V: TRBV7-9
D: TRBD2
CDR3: CASSLLLGRDEQYF
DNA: TGTGCCAGCAGCTTACTACTCGGGAGGGACGAGCAGTACTTC

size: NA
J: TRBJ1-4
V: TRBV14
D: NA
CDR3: CASSQQGRTNEKLFF
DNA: TGTGCCAGCAGCCAGCAGGGTCGGACTAATGAAAAACTGTTTTTT

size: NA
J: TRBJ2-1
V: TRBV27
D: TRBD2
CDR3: CASSPVRLAGGNEQFF
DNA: TGTGCCAGCAGTCCCGTCCGACTAGCGGGAGGTAACGAGCAGTTCTTC

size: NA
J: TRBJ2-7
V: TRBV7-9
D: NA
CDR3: CASRPTGNYEQYF
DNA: TGTGCCAGCAGGCCTACAGGGAACTACGAGCAGTACTTC

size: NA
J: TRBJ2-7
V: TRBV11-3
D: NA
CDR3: CASSTPWGDEQYF
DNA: TGTGCCAGCAGCACTCCATGGGGGGACGAGCAGTACTTC

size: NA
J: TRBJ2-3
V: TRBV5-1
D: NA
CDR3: CASSWGPRGADTQYF
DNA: TGCGCCAGCAGCTGGGGTCCCCGGGGGGCGGATACGCAGTATTTT

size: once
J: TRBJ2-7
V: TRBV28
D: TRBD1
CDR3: CASSLTGPYLLEQYF
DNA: TGTGCCAGCAGTTTGACAGGGCCGTACTTGCTCGAGCAGTACTTC

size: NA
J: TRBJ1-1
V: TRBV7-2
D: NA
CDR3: CASSLLVGENTEAFF
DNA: TGTGCCAGCAGCCTTCTGGTCGGGGAGAACACTGAAGCTTTCTTT

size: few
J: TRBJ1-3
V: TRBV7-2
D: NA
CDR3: CASSLEGVSGNTIYF
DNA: TGTGCCAGCAGCTTAGAAGGGGTGTCTGGAAACACCATATATTTT

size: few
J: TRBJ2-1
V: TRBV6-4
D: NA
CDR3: CASSEGQGSNEQFF
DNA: TGTGCCAGCAGTGAAGGGCAGGGAAGCAATGAGCAGTTCTTC

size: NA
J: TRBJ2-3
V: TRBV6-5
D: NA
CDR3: CASSYGRLGSDTQYF
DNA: TGTGCCAGCAGTTACGGCAGGCTGGGTTCAGATACGCAGTATTTT

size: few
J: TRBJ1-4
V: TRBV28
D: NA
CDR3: CASSLPGGTTNEKLFF
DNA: TGTGCCAGCAGTTTACCCGGCGGTACAACTAATGAAAAACTGTTTTTT

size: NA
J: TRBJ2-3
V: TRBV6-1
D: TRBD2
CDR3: CASSSRGEDTQYF
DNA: TGTGCCAGCAGCTCACGGGGGGAGGATACGCAGTATTTT